These 15 T cell receptor beta chains were sequenced from one sample in a study of control samples from healthy donors and cancer patients. The protocol was immunoSEQ multiplex PCR, while the TCRdb copy is restricted to in-frame clones and leaves out a portion. The sample lists hundreds of thousands of clones, about four fifths seen once, with 10% to 15% in the top ten. Sequencing input: PBMCs. Receptor source: a woman aged 60 to 75 with lung cancer.

The rearrangement joins TRBV7-9 to TRBJ2-1; TRBD2 agrees at 7 bases. CDR1 is SEHNR and CDR2 is FQNEAQ in the germline V gene (reference sequence). V dropped 1 base and J dropped 1; count of bases not matched to a gene: 13. This CDR3 region has 19 residues. In DNA form, the CDR3 reads TGTGCCAGCAGCTTAGGGATTCTAGCGGACGAAATATCCTACAATGAGCAGTTCTTC. This encodes CASSLGILADEISYNEQFF.

A word on this clone: The sample carries other DNA sequences with the same CDR3. The V and J genes are TRBV5-4 and TRBJ2-1; unclear D gene. Germline CDR1 and CDR2: SGHNT and YYREEE (reference sequence). The V end was cut by 4 bases, the J end by 7 bases, with 6 bases between. The CDR3 runs 11 residues. The CDR3 DNA reads as TGTGCCAGCAGCCTCAATAATGAGCAGTTCTTC. It encodes CASSLNNEQFF.

J is TRBJ2-5 and V is TRBV3-1 (or the pseudogene TRBV3-2); D uncertain. Per germline, CDR1 LGHDT and CDR2 YNNKEL (reference sequence). Trimming left V 0 bases short and J 7 bases short, with 15 bases between. The CDR3 is 15 amino acids. Here the CDR3 DNA reads TGTGCCAGCAGCCAAGAGGCCGGCAGCCGTGGGACCCAGTACTTC. Translated, it gives CASSQEAGSRGTQYF.

This chain links TRBV11-2 with TRBJ2-7; tentative D call: TRBD2 (6 bases). Trimming pared 4 bases from V and 3 bases from J, leaving 16 bases between. The CDR3 length is 15 residues. Germline assignment: CDR1 SGHAT and CDR2 FQNNGV. CDR3 coding DNA: TGTGCCAGCAGCTGGGGGGTGGCAGGGAGCTACGAGCAGTACTTC. Its protein is CASSWGVAGSYEQYF.

The V gene is TRBV7-9, the J gene TRBJ1-1; D not resolved. The germline V gene has CDR1 SEHNR and CDR2 FQNEAQ (reference sequence). The V and J ends lost 2 bases and 6 bases respectively, with 13 bases between them. This CDR3 is built from 14 residues. DNA for the CDR3: TGTGCCAGCAGCTTAATGGGTTTTAACCCTGAAGCTTTCTTT. Protein: CASSLMGFNPEAFF.

The CDR3 loop reads CASSRGIEQGAGRSPLHF. The CDR3 DNA is TGTGCCAGCAGCAGGGGGATTGAACAGGGGGCAGGTAGATCACCCCTCCACTTT. V usage is TRBV5-4 and J usage is TRBJ1-6; 9 bases match TRBD1. This CDR3 spans 18 amino acids. V gave up 4 bases and J gave up 10 bases; unmatched junction bases: 18. The germline V gene encodes CDR1 SGHNT and CDR2 YYREEE (reference sequence). Together with reference TRBV5-4 and TRBJ1-6, the CDR3 gives the full variable domain: ETGVTQSPTHLIKTRGQQVTLRCSSQSGHNTVSWYQQALGQGPQFIFQYYREEENGRGNFPPRFSGLQFPNYSSELNVNALELDDSALYLCASSRGIEQGAGRSPLHFGNGTRLTVT.

The V call is TRBV2, the J call TRBJ2-2; D ambiguous. This CDR3 contains 14 residues. V was cut by 7 bases and J by 0 bases, with 9 bases left in between. Germline V gene sequence: CDR1 SNHLY, CDR2 FYNNEI. The CDR3 loop reads CASTETANTGELFF. The CDR3 DNA sequence: TGTGCCAGCACCGAGACGGCGAACACCGGGGAGCTGTTTTTT.

The chain combines TRBV7-9 with TRBJ1-2; TRBD1 aligns across 9 bases. This CDR3 has 16 residues. CDR1 and CDR2 from the germline V gene are SEHNR and FQNEAQ (reference sequence). After removal of 5 bases from V and 10 bases from J, the junction contained 17 bases not matched to a gene. CDR3 coding DNA: TGTGCCAGCAGCCCCAGTACCCTCCGGGACAGGGACTCCTACACCTTC. Protein: CASSPSTLRDRDSYTF. Complete variable domain (other parts from reference TRBV7-9 and TRBJ1-2): DTGVSQNPRHKITKRGQNVTFRCDPISEHNRLYWYRQTLGQGPEFLTYFQNEAQLEKSRLLSDRFSAERPKGSFSTLEIQRTEQGDSAMYLCASSPSTLRDRDSYTFGSGTRLTVV.

The CDR3 DNA sequence: TGTGCCAGCAGGGACCAGGGCCGAGGTGGCTACACCTTC. Protein product: CASRDQGRGGYTF. The chain is built from TRBV6-5 and TRBJ1-2, with D tentatively TRBD1 (5 bases). Germline loops: CDR1 MNHEY, CDR2 SVGAGI. With 6 bases removed from V and 7 bases from J, the gap between germline ends came to 15 bases. The CDR3 runs to 13 residues.

The chain recombines TRBV7-3 with TRBJ1-6; a possible D gene is TRBD1 (5 bases). The CDR3 sequence is 15 residues long. Germline CDR1 and CDR2: SGHTA and FQGTGA. The V end lost 5 bases, the J end lost 10 bases, and 18 bases lay between the germline ends. The CDR3 DNA reads TGTGCCAGCAGCAGCCAGGGTATCCCCACCTCACCCCTCCACTTT. Translated: CASSSQGIPTSPLHF.

This chain uses TRBV5-1 with TRBJ2-3; 8 bases align to TRBD1. Trimming took 4 bases from V and 3 from J; bases not matched to a gene: 4. Germline CDR1 SGHRS, CDR2 YFSETQ. The CDR3 is 14 residues long. The CDR3 DNA is TGCGCCAGCAGCCCACAGGGGGGTACAGATACGCAGTATTTT. This encodes CASSPQGGTDTQYF.

CDR3 protein: CASSLEIAHHFVQFF. In DNA form, the CDR3 reads TGTGCCAGCAGCTTGGAAATAGCCCACCATTTCGTGCAGTTCTTC. This rearrangement joins TRBV5-5 to TRBJ2-1; the D is unclear. Per germline, CDR1 SGHKS and CDR2 YYEKEE (reference sequence). Deletions cut 0 bases from V and 12 bases from J, with 19 bases between. The CDR3 is 15 residues long.

The chain recombines TRBV6-5 with TRBJ1-2; 9 nucleotides align to TRBD1. CDR1 MNHEY and CDR2 SVGAGI come from the germline V gene. J was trimmed by 4 bases and V by 1 base; bases with no gene match: 4. The CDR3 has 15 amino acids. CDR3 region: CASSYLRQGGYGYTF. The CDR3 DNA is TGTGCCAGCAGTTACTTGAGACAGGGGGGCTATGGCTACACCTTC.

This chain connects TRBV10-2 to TRBJ1-6; the D is unclear. Germline lookup yields CDR1 WSHSY and CDR2 SAAADI. The V end was cut by 4 bases, the J end by 7 bases, with 2 bases between. CDR3 length: 11 amino acids. The CDR3 here is CASSGNSPLHF. The CDR3 region has the DNA TGCGCCAGCAGTGGGAATTCACCCCTCCACTTT.

This chain's CDR3 is CASSSPYQGVYGYTF. The DNA of the CDR3 is TGTGCCAGCAGTTCGCCCTACCAGGGCGTCTATGGCTACACCTTC. This rearrangement joins TRBV28 to TRBJ1-2, with TRBD1 as a possible D gene (5 bases). The V end was cut by 4 bases, the J end by 4 bases, with 16 bases between. The CDR3 runs to 15 residues. Germline CDR1 reads MDHEN; CDR2 reads SYDVKM.